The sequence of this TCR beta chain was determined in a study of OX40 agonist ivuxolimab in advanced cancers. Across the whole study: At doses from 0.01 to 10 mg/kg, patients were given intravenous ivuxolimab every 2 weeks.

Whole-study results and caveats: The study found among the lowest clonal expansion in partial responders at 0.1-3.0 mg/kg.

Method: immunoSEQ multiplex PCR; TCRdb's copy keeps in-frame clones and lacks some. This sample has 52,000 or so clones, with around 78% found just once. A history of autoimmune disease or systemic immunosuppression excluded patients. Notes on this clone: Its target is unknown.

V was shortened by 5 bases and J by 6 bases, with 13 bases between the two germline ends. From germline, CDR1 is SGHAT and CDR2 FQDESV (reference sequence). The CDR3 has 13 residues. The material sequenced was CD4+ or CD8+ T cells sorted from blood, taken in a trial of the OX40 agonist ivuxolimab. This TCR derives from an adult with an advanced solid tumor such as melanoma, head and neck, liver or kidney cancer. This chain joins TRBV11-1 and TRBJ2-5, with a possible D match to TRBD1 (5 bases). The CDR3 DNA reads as TGTGCCAGCAGCAAACAAGGGGAAAAGACCCAGTACTTC. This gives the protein CASSKQGEKTQYF.